This T cell receptor beta chain was profiled in a study of radiation and T cells in renal cell carcinoma. The count of this clone is one. The antigen remains unidentified. Study findings and constraints: Without pretreatment biopsies, baseline tumor clonotype presence was undetermined.

Sequencing was performed with immunoSEQ multiplex PCR; in TCRdb, only in-frame clones are kept and a portion is missing. The sample holds some 120,000 clones, about four fifths seen once. Per the germline V gene, CDR1 is MNHNS and CDR2 is SASEGT. The CDR3 covers 14 residues. The V and J ends lost 4 bases and 0 bases respectively, with 10 bases between them. Time point specified: baseline pretreatment blood. Regarding treatment: 15 Gy SBRT to primary tumor, nephrectomy 4 weeks later. The sample in question was blood, obtained from a patient whose treatment included radiotherapy and nephrectomy. This sequence was found in a woman aged 55-70 years with renal cell carcinoma. The chain couples TRBV6-1 to TRBJ2-7; D might be TRBD2 (7 bases). The CDR3 spells CASSGEGHSYEQYF. The CDR3 DNA follows: TGTGCCAGCAGTGGGGAGGGACACTCCTACGAGCAGTACTTC.